This is a list of T cell receptor beta chains from one sample in a study of long-term antiretroviral therapy in people with HIV. Repertoires were generated with immunoSEQ multiplex PCR, while TCRdb's copy carries only in-frame clones and drops some. This sample has some 20,000 clones, with just under 80% found just once. The sequenced sample was unsorted PBMCs, obtained at the start of antiretroviral therapy, before treatment. Receptors were obtained from a woman in her 40s with HIV. The CDR3 runs from the conserved cysteine through the conserved F or W. Fields, in order: clone size, J gene, V gene, D gene, CDR3 protein, CDR3 DNA. D genes are given only for firm matches. Not all rows give a size; the values are once, few, many and, for expanded clones, a class.

>.|TRBJ1-1|TRBV18|TRBD1
CASSPLTGGDTEAFF
TGTGCCAGCTCACCACTAACAGGGGGGGACACTGAAGCTTTCTTT
>.|TRBJ2-5|TRBV7-8|.
CASSPQRETQYF
TGTGCCAGCAGCCCACAGAGGGAGACCCAGTACTTC
>.|TRBJ2-7|TRBV6-5|.
CASSYRSGEQYF
TGTGCCAGCAGTTACCGCTCCGGCGAGCAGTACTTC
>.|TRBJ1-4|TRBV7-2|TRBD1
CASSLVGQGLGEKLFF
TGTGCCAGCAGCTTAGTGGGACAGGGGTTAGGGGAAAAACTGTTTTTT
>few|TRBJ1-3|TRBV7-9|.
CASSHGLSGNTIYF
TGTGCCAGCAGCCACGGGCTCTCTGGAAACACCATATATTTT
>.|TRBJ2-3|TRBV6-5|.
CASKWASRSTDTQYF
TGTGCCAGCAAATGGGCCAGTCGCAGCACAGATACGCAGTATTTT
>.|TRBJ1-4|TRBV9|.
CASSVGGVNEKLFF
TGTGCCAGCAGCGTAGGTGGAGTGAACGAAAAACTGTTTTTT
>.|TRBJ1-2|TRBV29-1|TRBD1
CSVVGQGAWGYTF
TGCAGCGTTGTGGGACAGGGGGCCTGGGGCTACACCTTC
>.|TRBJ2-3|TRBV7-2|.
CASSFYSDSTDTQYF
TGTGCCAGCAGCTTTTACAGCGACAGCACAGATACGCAGTATTTT
>.|TRBJ1-1|TRBV30|.
CGWQSNTEAFF
TGTGGATGGCAGTCGAACACTGAAGCTTTCTTT
>.|TRBJ1-3|TRBV10-3|.
CAISEGQPLSGNTIYF
TGTGCCATCAGTGAAGGACAGCCGTTATCCGGAAACACCATATATTTT
>medium-sized|TRBJ1-4|TRBV15|.
CATSRDRTGDGKLFF
TGTGCCACCAGCAGAGATCGAACCGGGGATGGAAAACTGTTTTTT
>.|TRBJ2-4|TRBV30|TRBD1
CAWSPLETGSAKNIQYF
TGTGCCTGGAGTCCACTGGAGACAGGGAGTGCCAAAAACATTCAGTACTTC
>.|TRBJ2-2|TRBV9|.
CASSVPDLNTGELFF
TGTGCCAGCAGCGTTCCGGACTTGAACACCGGGGAGCTGTTTTTT
>.|TRBJ1-1|TRBV25-1|.
CASSESRGTMNTEAFF
TGTGCCAGCAGTGAATCGAGGGGAACCATGAACACTGAAGCTTTCTTT
>.|TRBJ1-6|TRBV11-3|.
CASSLEGDSPLHF
TGTGCCAGCAGCTTAGAGGGCGATTCACCCCTCCACTTT
>.|TRBJ1-1|TRBV6-5|.
CASSRQLNTEAFF
TGTGCCAGCAGTAGACAGTTGAACACTGAAGCTTTCTTT
>.|TRBJ1-6|TRBV11-1|TRBD1
CASSRQGGNSPLHF
TGTGCCAGCAGCCGACAGGGAGGTAATTCACCCCTCCACTTT
>.|TRBJ1-2|TRBV10-3|.
CAIKGTGNYYGYTF
TGTGCCATCAAGGGTACCGGGAACTACTATGGCTACACCTTC
>.|TRBJ1-2|TRBV18|.
CASSPGFGYGYTF
TGTGCCAGCTCACCAGGGTTCGGCTATGGCTACACCTTC
>few|TRBJ1-1|TRBV9|.
CASSPRGRGKTEAFF
TGTGCCAGCAGCCCCCGGGGGCGGGGTAAGACTGAAGCTTTCTTT
>.|TRBJ2-6|TRBV19|.
CATLSGANVLTF
TGTGCCACCCTCTCTGGGGCCAACGTCCTGACTTTC
>few|TRBJ1-2|TRBV5-6|TRBD1
CASSLPGTVGAYTF
TGTGCCAGCAGCTTGCCTGGGACAGTAGGTGCCTACACCTTC
>.|TRBJ2-2|TRBV4-3|TRBD2
CASSPELAGPGELFF
TGCGCCAGCAGCCCTGAACTAGCGGGACCCGGGGAGCTGTTTTTT
>.|TRBJ2-3|TRBV27|TRBD2
CASSLSSGETDTQYF
TGTGCCAGCAGTTTGTCTAGCGGGGAGACAGATACGCAGTATTTT
>.|TRBJ1-1|TRBV7-2|TRBD1
CASSLGQGSTEAFF
TGTGCCAGCAGCTTAGGACAGGGTAGTACTGAAGCTTTCTTT
>.|TRBJ2-7|TRBV9|.
CASSPSGWDPLYF
TGTGCCAGCAGCCCCTCTGGGTGGGACCCTTTGTACTTC
>.|TRBJ2-7|TRBV13|TRBD2
CASSILAGASYEQYF
TGTGCCAGCAGCATCCTAGCGGGGGCCTCCTACGAGCAGTACTTC
>.|TRBJ1-4|TRBV29-1|.
CSVDVGPGGGANEKLFF
TGCAGCGTTGATGTGGGGCCGGGCGGCGGAGCTAATGAAAAACTGTTTTTT
>.|TRBJ2-2|TRBV18|.
CASSPPWGSGAGELFF
TGTGCCAGCTCACCACCGTGGGGGAGTGGAGCCGGGGAGCTGTTTTTT
>.|TRBJ1-1|TRBV30|.
CAFRTLGGVEAFF
TGTGCCTTCCGAACCTTAGGGGGGGTTGAAGCTTTCTTT
>few|TRBJ1-2|TRBV27|.
CASSTGTDGYTF
TGTGCCAGCAGTACCGGGACTGATGGCTACACCTTC
>.|TRBJ2-5|TRBV4-2|TRBD1
CASSQAETGGSETQYF
TGTGCCAGCAGCCAAGCAGAGACAGGGGGCTCGGAGACCCAGTACTTC
>.|TRBJ1-4|TRBV6-5|TRBD1
CASRTGSEKLFF
TGTGCCAGCAGGACAGGGAGTGAAAAACTGTTTTTT
>.|TRBJ2-3|TRBV7-6|TRBD2
CASSPQGGGAGPDTQYF
TGTGCCAGCAGCCCACAAGGCGGGGGGGCCGGACCAGATACGCAGTATTTT
>.|TRBJ1-5|TRBV7-9|.
CASSKQESNQPQHF
TGTGCCAGCAGCAAACAGGAAAGCAATCAGCCCCAGCATTTT
>.|TRBJ1-5|TRBV4-3|TRBD1
CASSQVRQGAGQPQHF
TGCGCCAGCAGCCAAGTTAGGCAGGGGGCGGGTCAGCCCCAGCATTTT
>.|TRBJ1-2|TRBV28|.
CASSREYGYTF
TGTGCCAGCAGCCGAGAGTATGGCTACACCTTC
>.|TRBJ2-5|TRBV29-1|TRBD2
CSVPWGAAGGRETQYF
TGCAGCGTTCCCTGGGGCGCGGCGGGGGGAAGAGAGACCCAGTACTTC
>.|TRBJ1-6|TRBV19|TRBD1
CASSVDRGRSPLHF
TGTGCCAGTAGTGTTGACAGGGGGAGGTCACCCCTCCACTTT
>.|TRBJ2-2|TRBV15|.
CATSRDWGSTGELFF
TGTGCCACCAGCAGAGATTGGGGGTCAACTGGGGAGCTGTTTTTT
>few|TRBJ1-5|TRBV28|TRBD1
CASSPFGQGGNQPQHF
TGTGCCAGCAGTCCCTTCGGACAGGGTGGCAATCAGCCCCAGCATTTT
>.|TRBJ1-4|TRBV7-6|.
CASSLGVGREVFF
TGTGCCAGCAGCTTAGGGGTGGGCAGAGAGGTGTTTTTT
>few|TRBJ1-5|TRBV27|.
CASSLWGRENQPQHF
TGTGCCAGCAGTTTATGGGGTCGGGAAAATCAGCCCCAGCATTTT
>.|TRBJ1-1|TRBV7-9|.
CASSLLDSKPEAFF
TGTGCCAGCAGCTTATTGGACAGTAAGCCTGAAGCTTTCTTT
>.|TRBJ1-4|TRBV28|.
CASSPYGEKLFF
TGTGCCAGCAGCCCTTACGGCGAAAAACTGTTTTTT
>.|TRBJ1-1|TRBV6-1|.
CASSVHRDRGFETEAFF
TGTGCCAGCAGTGTCCACCGGGACCGAGGTTTTGAGACTGAAGCTTTCTTT
>.|TRBJ1-3|TRBV6-5|.
CASSFLFRHSGNTIYF
TGTGCCAGCAGTTTCCTATTTAGGCACTCTGGAAACACCATATATTTT
>.|TRBJ1-1|TRBV19|.
CASRKTTGRRNTEAFF
TGTGCCAGTAGGAAAACGACAGGCCGTAGGAACACTGAAGCTTTCTTT